This TCR beta chain was captured in a study of T cell changes during pregnancy in multiple sclerosis. The germline V gene encodes CDR1 SGHRS and CDR2 YFSETQ. With 4 bases removed from V and 5 bases from J, the gap between germline ends came to 18 bases. The CDR3 is 15 amino acids. Data came from immunoSEQ multiplex PCR; TCRdb stores just in-frame clones and leaves some out. The sample lists 65,000 to 85,000 clones; 89% were seen once. The genes are TRBV5-1 and TRBJ2-5; D is perhaps TRBD1 (7 bases). The receptor was derived from a female donor in good health, enrolled as a control in a pregnancy study. The sequenced sample was peripheral blood, obtained in the first trimester of pregnancy. The CDR3: CASSPRTGRGETQYF. The CDR3 DNA reads TGCGCCAGCAGCCCCAGGACAGGTCGGGGGGAGACCCAGTACTTC. The variable domain in full, completed from reference TRBV5-1 and TRBJ2-5, reads KAGVTQTPRYLIKTRGQQVTLSCSPISGHRSVSWYQQTPGQGLQFLFEYFSETQRNKGNFPGRFSGRQFSNSRSEMNVSTLELGDSALYLCASSPRTGRGETQYFGPGTRLLVL.